The 8 T cell receptor beta chains in this list originate from one sample, sequenced in a study of PD-1 blockade in classical Hodgkin lymphoma. All patients relapsed after autologous stem cell transplantation, and brentuximab vedotin exposure varied. TCRdb's table, derived via immunoSEQ multiplex PCR, lists solely in-frame clones and lacks some. Of roughly 26,000 clones listed, around 84% are singletons. This sample comprised peripheral blood mononuclear cells (PBMCs), obtained at baseline. These receptors were collected from a human donor with classical Hodgkin lymphoma.

V usage is TRBV7-7 and J usage is TRBJ1-1, with D maybe TRBD1 (5 bases). Germline values: CDR1 SSHAT, CDR2 FNYEAQ (reference sequence). The CDR3 covers 14 residues. The DNA of the CDR3 is TGTGCTAGTGGTCCTCTGGGGGGGAACACTGAAGCTTTCTTT. Translating it yields CASGPLGGNTEAFF.

The CDR3 loop reads CASSLRVTNEQFF. The CDR3 nucleotides read TGTGCCAGCAGCTTGAGGGTAACCAATGAGCAGTTCTTC. This chain links TRBV11-2 with TRBJ2-1; a weak D match, TRBD2 (5 bases). Germline CDR1 and CDR2: SGHAT and FQNNGV. Trimming left V 3 bases short and J 6 bases short, with 9 bases between. The CDR3 totals 13 residues.

This clone was recorded only once. V gene TRBV14 combines with J gene TRBJ2-1, with D possibly being TRBD1 (5 bases). This CDR3 is built from 14 residues. V gave up 6 bases and J gave up 7 bases, with 16 bases separating them. Germline V gives CDR1 SGHDN, CDR2 FVKESK. CDR3 DNA sequence: TGTGCCAGCAGGAAAACTGGGGCCGTTAATGAGCAGTTCTTC. This sequence encodes CASRKTGAVNEQFF.

This rearrangement joins TRBV4-2 to TRBJ2-3; the D gene is possibly TRBD1 (5 bases). Trimming shortened V by 0 bases and J by 5 bases, and 12 bases separated the two germline ends. CDR1 is LGHNA and CDR2 is YNFKEQ in the germline V gene. The CDR3 has 15 residues. CDR3 DNA: TGTGCCAGCAGCCAAGACAGGGAATCCATAGATACGCAGTATTTT. Protein: CASSQDRESIDTQYF.

V gene TRBV5-1 combines with J gene TRBJ2-1, with TRBD2 matching over 7 bases. CDR1 and CDR2 from the germline V gene are SGHRS and YFSETQ. V lost 0 bases and J lost 8; bases outside the gene matches: 11. The CDR3 runs 16 residues. In DNA form, the CDR3 reads TGCGCCAGCAGCTTGGAGGCTAGCGGTGTAATTGATGAGCAGTTCTTC. Protein sequence: CASSLEASGVIDEQFF.

The chain is built from TRBV15 and TRBJ1-5; D ambiguous. This CDR3 spans 12 amino acids. Germline V gene lookup returns CDR1 LNHNV and CDR2 YYDKDF (reference sequence). The V end was cut by 5 bases, the J end by 2 bases, with 4 bases between. The CDR3 spells CATSRGNQPQHF. CDR3 nucleotides: TGTGCCACCAGCCGGGGCAATCAGCCCCAGCATTTT.

The V call is TRBV28, the J call TRBJ1-3; 7 positions agree with TRBD1. Germline lookup yields CDR1 MDHEN and CDR2 SYDVKM. There are 16 residues in the CDR3. V gave up 6 bases and J gave up 3 bases; unmatched junction bases: 11. CDR3 sequence: CASRRTGAYIGNTIYF. The CDR3 DNA is TGTGCCAGCAGGCGAACAGGGGCCTATATTGGAAACACCATATATTTT.

The genes are TRBV7-8 and TRBJ2-7; possible D gene TRBD1, 6 bases. The CDR3 length is 14 residues. With 3 bases removed from V and 3 bases from J, the gap between germline ends came to 12 bases. The germline CDR1 and CDR2 sequences are SGHVS and FQNEAQ. The CDR3 here is CASSLAQGNYEQYF. CDR3 nucleotide sequence: TGTGCCAGCAGCTTGGCACAGGGAAACTACGAGCAGTACTTC.